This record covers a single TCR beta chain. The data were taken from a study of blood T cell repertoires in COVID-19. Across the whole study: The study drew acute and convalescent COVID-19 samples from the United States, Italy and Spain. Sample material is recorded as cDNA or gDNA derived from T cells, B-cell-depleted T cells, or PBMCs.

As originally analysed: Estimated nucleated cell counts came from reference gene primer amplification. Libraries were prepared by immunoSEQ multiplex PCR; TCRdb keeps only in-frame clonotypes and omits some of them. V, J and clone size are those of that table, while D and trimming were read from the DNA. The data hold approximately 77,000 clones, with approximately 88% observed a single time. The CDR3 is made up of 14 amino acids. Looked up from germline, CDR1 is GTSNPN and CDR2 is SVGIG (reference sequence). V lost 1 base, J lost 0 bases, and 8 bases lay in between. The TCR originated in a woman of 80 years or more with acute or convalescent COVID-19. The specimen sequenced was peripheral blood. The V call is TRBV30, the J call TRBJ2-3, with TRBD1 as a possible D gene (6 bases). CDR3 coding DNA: TGTGCCTGGAGTGGTCAGGGGAGCACAGATACGCAGTATTTT. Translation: CAWSGQGSTDTQYF.